Given below is one TCR beta chain in context. Its specificity is not known. Germline assignment: CDR1 KGHSH and CDR2 LQKENI. The CDR3 has 15 amino acids. The trim removed 2 bases at V and 5 bases at J, leaving 7 bases unmatched. Sequencing used immunoSEQ multiplex PCR; TCRdb keeps in-frame clones, though not all of them. Of about 5,700 clones listed, more than 85% are singletons. The data belong to a study of chemoradiotherapy in HPV16-positive cancers. Study-wide results and limits: In HPV16-positive patients, HPV-responsive T-cell expansion tracked better recurrence-free survival. Functional assays defining HPV-specific T cells used only two HPV16-positive patients. Candidate HPV-specific clones and E7-related TCR motifs grew in tumor during treatment.

Samples were taken several times over chemoradiotherapy. This receptor was identified in a human donor with HPV-associated anogenital cancer. This chain uses TRBV18 with TRBJ1-2; TRBD1 agrees at 8 bases. The sequences come from blood, collected from a patient who underwent chemoradiotherapy. CDR3 sequence reads: CASSPGAGGTYGYTF. The CDR3 DNA reads as TGTGCCAGCTCACCAGGGGCAGGGGGCACGTATGGCTACACCTTC.